This entry lists 20 T cell receptor beta chains sequenced from one sample in a study of cytomegalovirus exposure and HLA in healthy donors listed by TCRdb under 2017. Libraries were prepared through the immunoSEQ multiplex PCR assay. A mixture of 60 forward primers for TCR Vbeta segments and 13 reverse primers for TCR Jbeta segments was used in the multiplex PCR. This immuneACCESS table, as held by TCRdb, lists in-frame sequences with V and J called but not all clones. Of the missing ones, under half trace to an unresolved V gene in checked studies; the others have no known cause. This sample gives some 120,000 clones in total; approximately 58% of them show up just once. Clones ranked in the top ten supply 2.2% of the sample. Input material: PBMCs. These receptors were collected from a woman aged 25 to 45 in good health and CMV-seronegative.

The chain has TRBV5-1 and TRBJ2-1; D perhaps matches TRBD1 (6 bases). Germline V gene sequence: CDR1 SGHRS, CDR2 YFSETQ. The ends were cut back, 4 bases at V and 9 bases at J, with 11 bases in the middle. The CDR3 has 12 amino acids. CDR3 sequence (DNA): TGCGCCAGCAGCCCCGGGACAACTGAGCAGTTCTTC. Its translation is CASSPGTTEQFF.

The chain recombines TRBV2 with TRBJ2-1; 9 bases are shared with TRBD1. Germline-derived CDR1 and CDR2 are SNHLY and FYNNEI. Unmatched junction bases numbered 3, after V lost 4 bases and J lost 14 bases. The CDR3 is made up of 11 amino acids. The CDR3 spells CASSVGDREFF. CDR3 DNA: TGTGCCAGCAGTGTCGGGGACAGGGAGTTCTTC.

This clone was recorded a few times. The chain couples TRBV28 to TRBJ2-7, with 8 nucleotides matching TRBD1. The CDR3 is made up of 13 amino acids. Germline trimming cut 5 bases from V and 6 bases from J; bases unmatched to any gene: 6. Germline assignment: CDR1 MDHEN and CDR2 SYDVKM. The CDR3 sequence is CASSRTGFREQYF. CDR3 in DNA: TGTGCCAGCAGTCGGACAGGGTTTCGCGAGCAGTACTTC.

Only a few counts were recorded for this clone. The genes are TRBV5-6 and TRBJ2-1, with D possibly being TRBD1 (6 bases). Germline lookup yields CDR1 SGHDT and CDR2 YYEEEE. Deletions cut 2 bases from V and 10 bases from J, with 7 bases between. CDR3 length: 11 residues. The CDR3 DNA is TGTGCCAGCAGCTTAGGGACAGAGCAGTTCTTC. Protein sequence: CASSLGTEQFF.

The V gene is TRBV7-2, the J gene TRBJ2-3; 8 nucleotides match TRBD2. The CDR3 sequence is 16 residues long. In germline, CDR1 is SGHTA, CDR2 FQGNSA. V was clipped by 2 bases and J by 2 bases; unmatched bases: 6. The CDR3 reads CASSLRVSGNTDTQYF. The CDR3 region has the DNA TGTGCCAGCAGCTTAAGGGTTAGCGGGAACACAGATACGCAGTATTTT.

The sample holds a few counts of this clone. Other DNA sequences in the same sample also yield this CDR3. The V and J genes are TRBV18 and TRBJ2-7; D is unclear. The germline V gene has CDR1 KGHSH and CDR2 LQKENI. Deletions cut 3 bases from V and 3 bases from J, with 9 bases between. The CDR3 extends over 13 amino acids. The CDR3, as DNA: TGTGCCAGCTCACCGGGTCAGGACTACGAGCAGTACTTC. This encodes CASSPGQDYEQYF.

The chain has TRBV9 and TRBJ2-6, with 11 bases matching TRBD2. V was pared by 4 bases and J by 0 bases, with 6 bases of the junction left unmatched. CDR1 and CDR2 (germline): SGDLS, YYNGEE. The CDR3 sequence is 18 residues long. CDR3 sequence (DNA): TGTGCCAGCAGCCCGACTAGCGGGGTTCTCTCTGGGGCCAACGTCCTGACTTTC. Residues: CASSPTSGVLSGANVLTF.

The chain is built from TRBV6-1 and TRBJ2-7, with 10 nucleotides matching TRBD2. The CDR3 loop spans 17 amino acids. Germline CDR1 MNHNS, CDR2 SASEGT. J was trimmed by 2 bases and V by 0 bases; bases with no gene match: 7. CDR3 amino acids: CASSEAVVTSGTYEQYF. The CDR3 nucleotides read TGTGCCAGCAGTGAAGCTGTGGTAACTAGCGGGACCTACGAGCAGTACTTC.

This clone occurred a few times. The gene calls are TRBV5-8 and TRBJ1-5; TRBD1 aligns across 7 bases. The trim removed 6 bases at V and 0 bases at J, leaving 6 bases unmatched. This CDR3 has 15 amino acids. Germline CDR1 reads SGHTS; CDR2 reads YDEGEE. The CDR3 DNA reads TGTGCCAGCACAAGAGGGACAGTTAGCAATCAGCCCCAGCATTTT. Protein: CASTRGTVSNQPQHF.

J is TRBJ2-1 and V is TRBV4-1; 9 bases map to TRBD2. The CDR3 contains 15 residues. The germline V gene has CDR1 MGHRA and CDR2 YSYEKL. J lost 6 bases, V lost 4 bases, and 7 bases had no gene match. The CDR3: CASSPTGTSSNEQFF. The CDR3 DNA is TGCGCCAGCAGCCCCACCGGGACTAGCTCCAATGAGCAGTTCTTC.

This chain joins TRBV5-5 and TRBJ1-5; 8 nucleotides align to TRBD1. Per the germline V gene, CDR1 is SGHKS and CDR2 is YYEKEE (reference sequence). This CDR3 region has 14 residues. V trimming: 0 bases; J trimming: 7 bases; junction bases outside the gene matches: 3. CDR3 protein: CASSLGTGLQPQHF. DNA for the CDR3: TGTGCCAGCAGCTTGGGGACAGGGTTACAGCCCCAGCATTTT.

The chain employs TRBV6-5 and TRBJ1-2; TRBD1 matches at 7 bases. Trimming cost V 5 bases and J 2 bases; bases outside gene matches: 2. Germline CDR1 reads MNHEY; CDR2 reads SVGAGI. The CDR3 runs to 13 residues. CDR3 protein: CASSQQGNYGYTF. CDR3 coding DNA: TGTGCCAGCAGTCAACAGGGGAACTATGGCTACACCTTC.

The chain uses TRBV7-6 and TRBJ2-7; possible D gene TRBD1, 7 bases. Trimming removed 4 bases at V and 6 bases at J, with 19 bases between. This CDR3 is built from 15 residues. CDR1 and CDR2 from the germline V gene are SGHVS and FNYEAQ. The CDR3 nucleotides read TGTGCCAGCAGCTCCGCGGGACAGAGTGACGGCGAGCAGTACTTC. It yields the protein CASSSAGQSDGEQYF.

CDR3 sequence: CASSPPERRYTEAFF. The CDR3, as DNA: TGTGCCAGCTCACCACCGGAGAGGAGATACACTGAAGCTTTCTTT. The chain is built from TRBV18 and TRBJ1-1; D unclear. The CDR3 runs to 15 residues. V lost 0 bases and J 3 bases, leaving 11 bases between the germline ends. Per the germline V gene, CDR1 is KGHSH and CDR2 is LQKENI.

This clone has a handful of counts. J is TRBJ1-6 and V is TRBV27, with TRBD1 matching over 8 bases. Germline-derived CDR1 and CDR2 are MNHEY and SMNVEV (reference sequence). Trimming at V came to 5 bases and at J to 0 bases, leaving 12 bases not matched to a gene. The CDR3 has 19 amino acids. The CDR3 coding sequence is TGTGCCAGCAGTGTGGGGGGACAGGCATTTAGCTCCTATAATTCACCCCTCCACTTT. Residues: CASSVGGQAFSSYNSPLHF.

V gene TRBV28 combines with J gene TRBJ2-7; 7 bases are a match to TRBD2. V shed 5 bases and J 2 bases; nucleotides not matched to a gene: 12. The CDR3 has 16 amino acids. CDR1 and CDR2 (germline): MDHEN, SYDVKM. CDR3 sequence: CASSLSGDYRTYEQYF. The CDR3 bases are TGTGCCAGCAGTCTAAGCGGGGACTACCGGACCTACGAGCAGTACTTC.

This clone was observed a few times. The chain joins TRBV9 to TRBJ1-6; the match to TRBD1 covers 11 bases. V shed 2 bases and J 8 bases; nucleotides not matched to a gene: 3. The CDR3 sequence is 15 residues long. Germline V lookup: CDR1 SGDLS, CDR2 YYNGEE. The CDR3 DNA reads TGTGCCAGCAGCGTGGGACAGGGGGGGGATTCACCCCTCCACTTT. Amino acids: CASSVGQGGDSPLHF.

This chain joins TRBV28 and TRBJ1-1; D is unclear. Trimming left V 8 bases short and J 5 bases short, with 18 bases between. The germline V gene has CDR1 MDHEN and CDR2 SYDVKM. This CDR3 contains 14 residues. The CDR3 region is CASSIGGPGTEAFF. CDR3 DNA: TGTGCCAGCTCTATAGGAGGGCCGGGTACTGAAGCTTTCTTT. Complete variable domain (other parts from reference TRBV28 and TRBJ1-1): DVKVTQSSRYLVKRTGEKVFLECVQDMDHENMFWYRQDPGLGLRLIYFSYDVKMKEKGDIPEGYSVSREKKERFSLILESASTNQTSMYLCASSIGGPGTEAFFGQGTRLTVV.

The rearrangement joins TRBV6-6 to TRBJ2-3; TRBD2 aligns across 8 bases. This CDR3 spans 14 amino acids. Per the germline V gene, CDR1 is MNHNY and CDR2 is SVGAGI (reference sequence). The junction had 4 bases not matched to a gene; V was cut back by 6 bases and J by 2 bases. In nucleotides, the CDR3 is TGTGCCAGCAGACCGACTAGCGCCACAGATACGCAGTATTTT. Its protein is CASRPTSATDTQYF.

This chain uses TRBV28 with TRBJ2-1; possibly TRBD2 for D (6 bases). V lost 8 bases and J 1 base, leaving 15 bases between the germline ends. The germline V gene has CDR1 MDHEN and CDR2 SYDVKM. The CDR3 spans 15 residues. The CDR3 sequence: CASHGLRESYNEQFF. The CDR3 DNA sequence: TGTGCCAGCCACGGTTTGCGGGAATCCTACAATGAGCAGTTCTTC.